This T cell receptor (beta chain) was documented in a study of blood T cell repertoires in COVID-19. For the study at large: COVID-19 samples collected from the United States, Italy and Spain covered acute and convalescent phases.

With 7 bases removed from V and 7 bases from J, the gap between germline ends came to 25 bases. Germline V gene sequence: CDR1 LGHNA, CDR2 YNFKEQ. This CDR3 has 17 amino acids. Using immunoSEQ multiplex PCR, the repertoire was profiled, and TCRdb retains in-frame clones only, with some absent. Among a few hundred thousand clones listed, approximately 91% were seen once. This TCR was sampled from a woman under 30 who had been exposed to COVID-19. The sequenced material came from PBMCs or T cells enriched from blood (not recorded which). J is TRBJ2-2 and V is TRBV4-2; TRBD2 might be the D (5 bases). The CDR3 DNA is TGTGCCAGCACTGTAAGGAGGCAGGAGCGAGGTTACGGGGAGCTGTTTTTT. As protein: CASTVRRQERGYGELFF.